This record looks at one T cell receptor (beta chain) sequence and its context. This sample stems from a study of T cell changes during pregnancy in multiple sclerosis. Assay: immunoSEQ multiplex PCR; the TCRdb copy retains only in-frame clones and omits some. The table shows tens of thousands of clones, with 90% occurring only once. CDR1 is MDHEN, CDR2 SYDVKM, per germline. Trimming at V came to 7 bases and at J to 3 bases, leaving 9 bases not matched to a gene. There are 14 residues in the CDR3. The sequencing used peripheral blood, collected in the first trimester of pregnancy. The sequence derives from a female donor in good health, enrolled as a control in a pregnancy study. The V and J genes are TRBV28 and TRBJ2-7; the match to TRBD1 covers 7 bases. CDR3 in amino acids: CASISLGGYYEQYF. The CDR3 coding sequence is TGTGCCAGCATTTCACTAGGGGGCTACTACGAGCAGTACTTC.